This T cell receptor (beta chain) originates from a study of post-analysis software for immune sequencing data. Unique molecular identifiers were built into the TCR beta cDNA libraries. TCRdb analysed the PCR reads with MiXCR anew, one entry per CDR3 protein. This sample carries hundreds of thousands of distinct CDR3 sequences, 55% to 60% of them seen once, and the ten largest clones take approximately 10%. Sequencing was carried out using blood. This receptor was identified in a girl aged 2-9 years with multiple sclerosis.

The chain's CDR3 is CSAAGGAGGYNEQFF. The DNA for the CDR3 is TGCAGCGCGGCTGGGGGAGCGGGAGGGTACAATGAGCAGTTCTTC. This chain uses TRBV29-1 with TRBJ2-1; the match to TRBD2 covers 10 bases. Germline V lookup: CDR1 SQVTM, CDR2 ANQGSEA. This CDR3 has 15 residues. J lost 4 bases, V lost 7 bases, and 10 bases had no gene match.